This T cell receptor (beta chain) came from a study of cytomegalovirus exposure and HLA in healthy donors. As for the study in general: Earlier, some 180 million T cells were analyzed, and 90 million to 140 million unique TCR beta sequences were found among them. Among the approximately 400 donors who were genotyped, roughly 85% fell in the genetic ancestry cluster that is associated with self-reported Caucasian donors.

CDR1 and CDR2 (germline): MDHEN, SYDVKM. This CDR3 spans 17 amino acids. Trimming removed 5 bases at V and 1 base at J, with 17 bases between. About this clone itself: The target antigen is unknown.

Study results and caveats: TCR beta sequences reportedly predicted the HLA-A and HLA-B alleles of most subjects accurately.

Healthy people donating bone marrow made up the donors. In the PCR, 60 Vbeta and 13 Jbeta primers were used. Assay: immunoSEQ multiplex PCR; the TCRdb copy retains only in-frame clones and omits some. Here the sample spans over 85,000 clones, less than 8% being singletons. The TCR originated in a man aged 50 to 60 in good health and CMV-seronegative. Material: PBMCs. This sequence joins TRBV28 and TRBJ1-4, with D uncertain. CDR3 sequence (DNA): TGTGCCAGCAGTCCTCTCGGGGAGGGAGTAACTAATGAAAAACTGTTTTTT. It codes for CASSPLGEGVTNEKLFF. The full variable domain, its missing parts supplied by reference TRBV28 and TRBJ1-4, is DVKVTQSSRYLVKRTGEKVFLECVQDMDHENMFWYRQDPGLGLRLIYFSYDVKMKEKGDIPEGYSVSREKKERFSLILESASTNQTSMYLCASSPLGEGVTNEKLFFGSGTQLSVL.